One sample yielded the 7 T cell receptor beta chains listed below, sequenced in a study of shared clonotypes between healthy human individuals. TCRdb's table, derived via immunoSEQ multiplex PCR, lists solely in-frame clones and lacks some. The sample holds 950,000 to 1,300,000 clones, around 75% seen once. The sequenced sample consisted of memory CD4+ T cells sorted from blood. Stated subset: CD45RA-negative fraction. These receptors all come from a young man in good health.

J is TRBJ2-3 and V is TRBV7-8; TRBD2 agrees at 9 bases. The V and J ends lost 3 bases and 0 bases, in that order; junction bases with no gene match: 7. The germline V gene encodes CDR1 SGHVS and CDR2 FQNEAQ. CDR3 length equals 17 residues. CDR3 loop: CASSLPVTSGSTDTQYF. The DNA for the CDR3 is TGTGCCAGCAGCTTGCCCGTTACTAGCGGGAGCACAGATACGCAGTATTTT.

The chain couples TRBV6-1 to TRBJ1-1; the D gene is possibly TRBD1 (6 bases). The CDR3 totals 15 residues. Germline CDR1 reads MNHNS; CDR2 reads SASEGT. V lost 3 bases and J lost 1, with 12 bases in between. This CDR3 reads CASSEQTGRNTEAFF. CDR3 sequence (DNA): TGTGCCAGCAGTGAGCAGACAGGCCGGAACACTGAAGCTTTCTTT.

This clone was counted only a few times. The sample contains more than one DNA sequence encoding this CDR3. The chain uses TRBV5-1 and TRBJ1-1; no definite D call. V was trimmed by 0 bases and J by 0 bases, leaving 3 bases between them. The germline gives CDR1 SGHRS, CDR2 YFSETQ. The CDR3 covers 13 residues. The CDR3 loop is CASSLVLNTEAFF. CDR3 bases: TGCGCCAGCAGCTTGGTGCTGAACACTGAAGCTTTCTTT.

Only a few counts were recorded for this clone. The identical CDR3 is also encoded by other nucleotide sequences in the sample. The chain employs TRBV5-1 and TRBJ2-3; 9 bases fit TRBD1. From germline, CDR1 is SGHRS and CDR2 YFSETQ. V lost 4 bases and J lost 5; bases outside the gene matches: 2. The CDR3 has 13 amino acids. The CDR3 protein is CASSRTGEDTQYF. In DNA form, the CDR3 reads TGCGCCAGCAGCAGGACAGGGGAAGATACGCAGTATTTT.

This clone was observed a single time. The DNA of the CDR3 is TGTGCCAGCCGAACCTCCGACAGGGCCATGAATGAGCAGTTCTTC. Its translation is CASRTSDRAMNEQFF. This chain uses TRBV6-1 with TRBJ2-1, with 7 bases fitting TRBD1. Germline V gene data show CDR1 as MNHNS and CDR2 as SASEGT. V lost 8 bases and J lost 7; bases outside the gene matches: 14. This CDR3 comprises 15 residues.

The V gene is TRBV5-6, the J gene TRBJ2-5; 7 positions agree with TRBD1. This CDR3 region has 14 residues. Germline CDR1 and CDR2: SGHDT and YYEEEE. V gave up 4 bases and J gave up 3 bases; unmatched junction bases: 6. In nucleotides, the CDR3 is TGTGCCAGCAGCCTTCCCGGGACAGAAGAGACCCAGTACTTC. Translating it yields CASSLPGTEETQYF.

Comment on this clone: Other DNA sequences in this specimen translate into the identical CDR3. J is TRBJ2-3 and V is TRBV10-3, with 11 positions matching TRBD1. Trimming removed 2 bases from V and 2 bases from J; junction bases left unmatched: 3. Germline CDR1 and CDR2: ENHRY and SYGVKD. The length of the CDR3 is 16 residues. CDR3 nucleotide sequence: TGTGCCATCAGTGAGGGACAGGGGGCTTACACAGATACGCAGTATTTT. Translated: CAISEGQGAYTDTQYF.